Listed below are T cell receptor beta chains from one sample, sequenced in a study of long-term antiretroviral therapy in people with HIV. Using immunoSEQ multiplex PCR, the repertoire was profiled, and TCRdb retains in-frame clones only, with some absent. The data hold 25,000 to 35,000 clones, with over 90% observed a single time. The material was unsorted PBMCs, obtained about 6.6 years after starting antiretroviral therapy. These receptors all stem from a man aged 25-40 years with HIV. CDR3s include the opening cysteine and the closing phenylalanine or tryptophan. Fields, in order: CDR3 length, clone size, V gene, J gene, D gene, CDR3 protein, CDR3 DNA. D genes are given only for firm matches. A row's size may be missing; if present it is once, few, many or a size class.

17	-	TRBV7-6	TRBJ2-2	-	CASSLSARGGDTGELFF	TGTGCCAGCAGCTTGAGTGCAAGGGGCGGGGACACCGGGGAGCTGTTTTTT
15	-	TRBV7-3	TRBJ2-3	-	CASSLGGRKTDTQYF	TGTGCCAGCAGCTTAGGGGGGCGGAAGACAGATACGCAGTATTTT
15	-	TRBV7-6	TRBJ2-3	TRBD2	CASSLGTRGTDTQYF	TGTGCCAGCAGCCTTGGGACTAGGGGCACAGATACGCAGTATTTT
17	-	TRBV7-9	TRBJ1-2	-	CASSLVGVGITNYGYTF	TGTGCCAGCAGCTTAGTAGGGGTCGGGATCACTAACTATGGCTACACCTTC
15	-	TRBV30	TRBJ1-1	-	CAWVEAGKAWAEAFF	TGTGCCTGGGTCGAGGCTGGGAAAGCTTGGGCTGAAGCTTTCTTT
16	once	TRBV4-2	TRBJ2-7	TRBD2	CASSHAGLAGAYEQYF	TGTGCCAGCAGCCACGCTGGACTAGCGGGGGCTTACGAGCAGTACTTC
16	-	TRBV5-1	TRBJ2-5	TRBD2	CASSLASSGIAETQYF	TGCGCCAGCAGCTTGGCTAGTAGCGGGATCGCTGAGACCCAGTACTTC
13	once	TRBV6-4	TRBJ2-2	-	CASSGIDTGELFF	TGTGCCAGCAGTGGGATTGACACCGGGGAGCTGTTTTTT
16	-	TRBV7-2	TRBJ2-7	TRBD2	CASSLVPLAGTYEQYF	TGTGCCAGCAGCTTAGTCCCGCTAGCGGGAACTTACGAGCAGTACTTC
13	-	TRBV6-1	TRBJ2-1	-	CASSAPGKWEQFF	TGTGCCAGCAGTGCGCCGGGTAAATGGGAGCAGTTCTTC
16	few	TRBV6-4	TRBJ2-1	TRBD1	CASSDYPGQGAHEQFF	TGTGCCAGCAGTGACTATCCGGGACAGGGGGCTCATGAGCAGTTCTTC
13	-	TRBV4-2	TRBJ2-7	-	CASSLPDGYEQYF	TGTGCCAGCAGCCTCCCCGACGGGTACGAGCAGTACTTC
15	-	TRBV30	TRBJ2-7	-	CAWKVTALKSYEQYF	TGTGCCTGGAAAGTGACAGCCTTAAAATCCTACGAGCAGTACTTC
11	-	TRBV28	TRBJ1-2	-	CASSLRGGYTF	TGTGCCAGCAGTTTGAGGGGGGGCTACACCTTC
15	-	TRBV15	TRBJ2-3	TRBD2	CATSLAGGSTDTQYF	TGTGCCACCAGCCTAGCGGGAGGCAGCACAGATACGCAGTATTTT
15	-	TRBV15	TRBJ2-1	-	CATSRSLDSYNEQFF	TGTGCCACCAGCAGAAGCCTTGACTCCTACAATGAGCAGTTCTTC
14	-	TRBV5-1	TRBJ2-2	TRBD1	CASSLSQGTGELFF	TGCGCCAGCAGCTTGTCACAGGGGACCGGGGAGCTGTTTTTT
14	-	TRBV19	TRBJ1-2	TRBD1	CASSPDTGAYGYTF	TGTGCCAGTAGTCCTGATACAGGGGCCTATGGCTACACCTTC
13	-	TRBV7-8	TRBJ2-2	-	CASSGSPTGELFF	TGTGCCAGCAGCGGGTCCCCGACCGGGGAGCTGTTTTTT
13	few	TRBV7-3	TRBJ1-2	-	CASSFWGGHGYTF	TGTGCCAGCAGCTTCTGGGGAGGGCATGGCTACACCTTC
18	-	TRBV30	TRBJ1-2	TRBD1	CAWRAWVGQGLNDYGYTF	TGTGCCTGGAGGGCTTGGGTGGGACAGGGTCTTAACGACTATGGCTACACCTTC
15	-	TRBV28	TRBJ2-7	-	CASSLGRTITYEQYF	TGTGCCAGCAGTTTAGGTCGGACAATTACCTACGAGCAGTACTTC
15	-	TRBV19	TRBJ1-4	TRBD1	CASRTPSGGGEKLFF	TGTGCCAGTAGAACCCCTTCAGGGGGTGGTGAAAAACTGTTTTTT
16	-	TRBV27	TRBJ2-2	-	CASSFMGVQTPGELFF	TGTGCCAGCAGTTTCATGGGGGTCCAAACCCCGGGGGAGCTGTTTTTT
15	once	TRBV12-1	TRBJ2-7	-	CASSYRDRWPREQYF	TGTGCCAGCAGCTACAGGGACAGGTGGCCCAGAGAGCAGTACTTC